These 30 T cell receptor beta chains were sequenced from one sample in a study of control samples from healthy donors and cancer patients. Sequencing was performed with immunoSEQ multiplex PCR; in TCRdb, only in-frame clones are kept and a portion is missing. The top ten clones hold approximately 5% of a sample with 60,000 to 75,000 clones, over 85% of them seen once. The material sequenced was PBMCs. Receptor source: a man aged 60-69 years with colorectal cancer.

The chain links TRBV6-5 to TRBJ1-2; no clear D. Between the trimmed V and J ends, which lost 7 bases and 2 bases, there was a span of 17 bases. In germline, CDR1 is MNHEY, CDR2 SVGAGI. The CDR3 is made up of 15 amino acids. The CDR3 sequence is CASTLRLVTNYGYTF. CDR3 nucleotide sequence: TGTGCCAGCACCCTAAGGTTGGTCACCAACTATGGCTACACCTTC.

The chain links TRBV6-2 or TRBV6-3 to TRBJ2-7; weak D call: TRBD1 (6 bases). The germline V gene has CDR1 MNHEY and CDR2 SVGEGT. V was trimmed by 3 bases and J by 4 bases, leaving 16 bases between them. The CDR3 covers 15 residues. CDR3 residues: CASSYTRARGYEQYF. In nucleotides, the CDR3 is TGTGCCAGCAGTTATACCCGGGCCAGGGGTTACGAGCAGTACTTC.

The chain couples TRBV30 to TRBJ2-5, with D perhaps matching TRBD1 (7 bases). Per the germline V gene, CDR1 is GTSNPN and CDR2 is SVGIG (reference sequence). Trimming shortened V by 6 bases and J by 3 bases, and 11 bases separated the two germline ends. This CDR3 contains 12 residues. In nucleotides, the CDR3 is TGTGCCTGTGACAGGGAGGAAGAGACCCAGTACTTC. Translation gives CACDREEETQYF.

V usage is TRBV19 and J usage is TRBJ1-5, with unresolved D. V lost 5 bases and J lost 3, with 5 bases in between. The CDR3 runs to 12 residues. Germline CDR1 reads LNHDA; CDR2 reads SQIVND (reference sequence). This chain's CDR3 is CASSPFNQPQHF. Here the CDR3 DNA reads TGTGCCAGTAGTCCTTTCAATCAGCCCCAGCATTTT.

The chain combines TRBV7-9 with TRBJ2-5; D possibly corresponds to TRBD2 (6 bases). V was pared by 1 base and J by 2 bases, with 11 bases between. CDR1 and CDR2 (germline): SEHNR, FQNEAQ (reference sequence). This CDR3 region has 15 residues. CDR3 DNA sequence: TGTGCCAGCAGCTTAGGTAACGGGGGACAAGAGACCCAGTACTTC. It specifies CASSLGNGGQETQYF.

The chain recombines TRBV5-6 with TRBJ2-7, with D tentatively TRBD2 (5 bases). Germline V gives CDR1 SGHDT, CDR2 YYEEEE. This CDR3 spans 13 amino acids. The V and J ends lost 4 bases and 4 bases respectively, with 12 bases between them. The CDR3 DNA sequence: TGTGCCAGCAGCCCCCGGACTGCTTACGAGCAGTACTTC. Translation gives CASSPRTAYEQYF.

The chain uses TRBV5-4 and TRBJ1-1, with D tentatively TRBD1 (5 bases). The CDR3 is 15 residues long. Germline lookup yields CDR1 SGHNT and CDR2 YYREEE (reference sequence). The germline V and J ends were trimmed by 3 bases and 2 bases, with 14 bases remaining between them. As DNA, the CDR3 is TGTGCCAGCAGCTGGGGGGGGTATGGAAACACTGAAGCTTTCTTT. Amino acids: CASSWGGYGNTEAFF.

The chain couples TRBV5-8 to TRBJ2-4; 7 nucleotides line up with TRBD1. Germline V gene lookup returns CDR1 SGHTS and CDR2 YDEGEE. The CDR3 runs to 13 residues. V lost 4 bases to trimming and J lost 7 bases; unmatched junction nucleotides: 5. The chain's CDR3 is CASSRTQGNIQYF. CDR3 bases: TGTGCCAGCAGCCGAACACAGGGGAACATTCAGTACTTC.

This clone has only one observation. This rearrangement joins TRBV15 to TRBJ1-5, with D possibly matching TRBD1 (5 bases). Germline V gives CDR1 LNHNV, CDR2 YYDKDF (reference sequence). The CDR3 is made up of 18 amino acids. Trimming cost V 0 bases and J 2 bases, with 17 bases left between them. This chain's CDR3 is CATSREGIGDRRNQPQHF. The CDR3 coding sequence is TGTGCCACCAGCAGAGAGGGGATAGGCGACAGACGCAATCAGCCCCAGCATTTT.

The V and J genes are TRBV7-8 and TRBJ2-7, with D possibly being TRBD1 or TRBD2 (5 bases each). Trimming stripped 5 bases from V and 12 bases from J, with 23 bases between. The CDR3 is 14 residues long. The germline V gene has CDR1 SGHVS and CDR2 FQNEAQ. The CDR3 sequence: CASSPPGTEHSPYF. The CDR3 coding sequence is TGTGCCAGCAGCCCACCCGGGACGGAACACTCTCCGTACTTC.

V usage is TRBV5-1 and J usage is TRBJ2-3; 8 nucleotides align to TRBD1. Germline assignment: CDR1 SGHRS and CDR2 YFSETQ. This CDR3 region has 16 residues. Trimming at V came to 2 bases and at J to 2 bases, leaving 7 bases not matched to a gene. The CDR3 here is CASSFGQGVPTDTQYF. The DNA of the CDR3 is TGCGCCAGCAGCTTCGGACAGGGTGTGCCCACAGATACGCAGTATTTT. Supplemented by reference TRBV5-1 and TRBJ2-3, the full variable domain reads KAGVTQTPRYLIKTRGQQVTLSCSPISGHRSVSWYQQTPGQGLQFLFEYFSETQRNKGNFPGRFSGRQFSNSRSEMNVSTLELGDSALYLCASSFGQGVPTDTQYFGPGTRLTVL.

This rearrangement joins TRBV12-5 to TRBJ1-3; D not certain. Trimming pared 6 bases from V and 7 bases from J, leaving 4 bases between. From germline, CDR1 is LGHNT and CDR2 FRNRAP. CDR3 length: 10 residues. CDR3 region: CASGDNTIYF. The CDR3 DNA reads TGTGCTAGTGGGGACAACACCATATATTTT. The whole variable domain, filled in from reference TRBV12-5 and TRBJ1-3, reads DARVTQTPRHKVTEMGQEVTMRCQPILGHNTVFWYRQTMMQGLELLAYFRNRAPLDDSGMPKDRFSAEMPDATLATLKIQPSEPRDSAVYFCASGDNTIYFGEGSWLTVV.

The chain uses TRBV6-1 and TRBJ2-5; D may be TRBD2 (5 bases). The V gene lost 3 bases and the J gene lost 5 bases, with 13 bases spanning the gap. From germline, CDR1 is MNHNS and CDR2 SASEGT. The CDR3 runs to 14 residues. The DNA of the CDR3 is TGTGCCAGCAGTGACCCATGGACGGGGGAGACCCAGTACTTC. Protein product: CASSDPWTGETQYF.

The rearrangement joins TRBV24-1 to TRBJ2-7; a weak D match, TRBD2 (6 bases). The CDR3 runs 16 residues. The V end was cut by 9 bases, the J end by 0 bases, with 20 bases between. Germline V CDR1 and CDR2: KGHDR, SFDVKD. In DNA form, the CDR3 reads TGTGCCACCGCGGTTGGCGGGGCCCCGCACTCCTACGAGCAGTACTTC. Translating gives CATAVGGAPHSYEQYF.

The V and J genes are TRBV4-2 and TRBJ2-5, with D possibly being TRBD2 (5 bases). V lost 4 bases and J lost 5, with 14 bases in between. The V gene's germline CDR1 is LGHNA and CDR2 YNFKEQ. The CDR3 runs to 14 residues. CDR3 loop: CASSPGLASETQYF. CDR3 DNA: TGTGCCAGCAGCCCTGGACTGGCTTCGGAGACCCAGTACTTC.

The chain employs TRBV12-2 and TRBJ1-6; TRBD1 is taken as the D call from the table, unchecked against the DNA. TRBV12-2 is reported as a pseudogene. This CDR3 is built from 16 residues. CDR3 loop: CASRLVQGPDNSPLHF. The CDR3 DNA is TGTGCAAGTCGCTTAGTTCAGGGGCCGGATAATTCACCCCTCCACTTT.

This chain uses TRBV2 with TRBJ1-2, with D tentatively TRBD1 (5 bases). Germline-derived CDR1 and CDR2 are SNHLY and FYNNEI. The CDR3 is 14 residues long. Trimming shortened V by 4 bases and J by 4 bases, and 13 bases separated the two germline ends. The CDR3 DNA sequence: TGTGCCAGCAGTGCGGGGGAGTTAGGCTATGGCTACACCTTC. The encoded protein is CASSAGELGYGYTF.

Written as DNA, the CDR3 is TGTGCCAGAAGCGCCGCAGGGAAGGGGATCGGGGGCTACACCTTC. Residues: CARSAAGKGIGGYTF. The chain has TRBV5-3 and TRBJ1-2; D might be TRBD1 (5 bases). TRBV5-3 is designated an ORF whose function remains uncertain. Trimming took 4 bases from V and 8 from J, leaving 21 bases between them. The CDR3 runs 15 residues.

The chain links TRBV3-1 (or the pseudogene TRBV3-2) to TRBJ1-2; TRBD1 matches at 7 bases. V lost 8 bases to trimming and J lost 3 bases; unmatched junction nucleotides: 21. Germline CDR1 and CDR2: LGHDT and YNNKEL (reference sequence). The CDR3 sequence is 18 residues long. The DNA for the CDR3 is TGTGCCAGCGGACCTAAAACCGGGACAGCGAACCCACACTATGGCTACACCTTC. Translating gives CASGPKTGTANPHYGYTF.

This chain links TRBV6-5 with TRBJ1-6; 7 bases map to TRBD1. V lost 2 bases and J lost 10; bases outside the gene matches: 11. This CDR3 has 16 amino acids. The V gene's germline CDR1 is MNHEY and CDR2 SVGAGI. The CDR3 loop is CASSYATGSHPSPLHF. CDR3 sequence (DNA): TGTGCCAGCAGTTACGCGACAGGGTCACATCCATCACCCCTCCACTTT.

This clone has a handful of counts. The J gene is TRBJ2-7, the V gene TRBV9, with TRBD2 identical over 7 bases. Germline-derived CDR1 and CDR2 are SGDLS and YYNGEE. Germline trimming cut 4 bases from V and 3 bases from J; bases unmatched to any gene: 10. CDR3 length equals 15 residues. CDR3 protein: CASSPSGLAVYEQYF. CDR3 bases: TGTGCCAGCAGCCCCAGCGGGCTAGCGGTCTACGAGCAGTACTTC.

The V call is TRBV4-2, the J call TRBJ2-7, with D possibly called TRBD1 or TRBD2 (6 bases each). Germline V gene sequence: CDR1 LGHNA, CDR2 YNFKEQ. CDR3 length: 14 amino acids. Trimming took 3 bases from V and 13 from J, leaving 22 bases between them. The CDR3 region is CASSHVGGSYEPYF. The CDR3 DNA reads TGTGCCAGCAGCCACGTGGGGGGCTCCTACGAGCCCTACTTC.

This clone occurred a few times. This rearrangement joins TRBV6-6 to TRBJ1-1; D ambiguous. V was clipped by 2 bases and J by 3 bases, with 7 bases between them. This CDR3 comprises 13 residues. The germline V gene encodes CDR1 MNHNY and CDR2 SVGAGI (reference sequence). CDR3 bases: TGTGCCAGCAGTTACGGGTCCCACACTGAAGCTTTCTTT. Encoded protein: CASSYGSHTEAFF.

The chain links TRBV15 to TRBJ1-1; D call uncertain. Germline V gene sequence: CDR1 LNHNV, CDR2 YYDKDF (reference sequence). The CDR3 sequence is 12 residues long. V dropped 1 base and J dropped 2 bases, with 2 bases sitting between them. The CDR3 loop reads CATSRGNTEAFF. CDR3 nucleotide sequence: TGTGCCACCAGCAGAGGAAACACTGAAGCTTTCTTT.

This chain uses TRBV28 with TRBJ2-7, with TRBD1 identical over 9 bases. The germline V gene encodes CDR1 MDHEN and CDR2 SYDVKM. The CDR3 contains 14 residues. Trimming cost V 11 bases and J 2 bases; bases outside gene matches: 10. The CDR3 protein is CACNTGTGTYEQYF. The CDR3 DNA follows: TGTGCCTGCAACACCGGGACAGGGACCTACGAGCAGTACTTC.

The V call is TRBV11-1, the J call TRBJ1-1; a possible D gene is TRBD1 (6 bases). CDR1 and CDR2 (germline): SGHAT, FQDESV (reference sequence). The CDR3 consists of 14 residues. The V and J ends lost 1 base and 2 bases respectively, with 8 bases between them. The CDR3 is CASSLGRGNTEAFF. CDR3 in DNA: TGTGCCAGCAGCTTAGGCAGGGGTAACACTGAAGCTTTCTTT.

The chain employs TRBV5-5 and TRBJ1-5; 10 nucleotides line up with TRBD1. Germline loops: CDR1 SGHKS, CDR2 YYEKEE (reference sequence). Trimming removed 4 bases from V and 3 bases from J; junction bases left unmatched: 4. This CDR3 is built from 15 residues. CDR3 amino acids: CASSPGTGVNQPQHF. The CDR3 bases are TGTGCCAGCAGCCCCGGGACAGGGGTCAATCAGCCCCAGCATTTT.

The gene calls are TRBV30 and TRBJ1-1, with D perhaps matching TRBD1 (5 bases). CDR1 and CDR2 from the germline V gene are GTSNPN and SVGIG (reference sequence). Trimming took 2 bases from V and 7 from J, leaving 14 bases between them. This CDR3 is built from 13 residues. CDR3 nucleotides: TGTGCCTGGAGTACCTCCAGGGTGGGTGAAGCTTTCTTT. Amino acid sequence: CAWSTSRVGEAFF.

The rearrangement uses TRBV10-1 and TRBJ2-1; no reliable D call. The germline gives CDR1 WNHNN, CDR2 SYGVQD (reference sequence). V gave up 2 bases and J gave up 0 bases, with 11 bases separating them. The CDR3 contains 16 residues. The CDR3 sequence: CASSEAGSSSYNEQFF. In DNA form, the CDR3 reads TGCGCCAGCAGTGAGGCCGGTTCCAGCTCCTACAATGAGCAGTTCTTC.

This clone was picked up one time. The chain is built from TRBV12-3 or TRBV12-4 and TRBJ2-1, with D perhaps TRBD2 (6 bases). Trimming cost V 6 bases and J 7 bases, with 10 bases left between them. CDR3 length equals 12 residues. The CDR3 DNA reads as TGTGCCAGCAGGATGACTAGGAATGAGCAGTTCTTC. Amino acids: CASRMTRNEQFF.